A selection of T cell receptor beta chains follows, all from one sample in a study of brain T cells in children with intractable seizures. This table comes from immunoSEQ multiplex PCR, and its TCRdb copy is limited to in-frame clones, with some not included. The sample lists 300,000 to 400,000 clones, about 93% occurring once. This specimen was peripheral blood, taken around 5 months after surgery. The receptors come from a boy in the first two years of life with tuberous sclerosis and intractable seizures. CDR3s include the opening cysteine and the closing phenylalanine or tryptophan. The D gene is left open where the match is weak. Size is omitted from some rows. Given values are once, few, many or a class for expanded clones.

TRBV6-5,-,-,TRBJ1-6,TGTGCCAGCACTAGGGACACCCGTTTTTCACCCCTCCACTTT,CASTRDTRFSPLHF
TRBV6-5,few,TRBD1,TRBJ2-7,TGTGCCAGCAGTCCGGGGACAGGGGGCAACTACGAGCAGTACTTC,CASSPGTGGNYEQYF
TRBV21-1,-,-,TRBJ1-1,TGTGCCAGCAGCCGGGACAGTCCTGAGAGGGAGCACACTGAAGCTTTCTTT,CASSRDSPEREHTEAFF
TRBV27,-,-,TRBJ2-1,TGTGCCAGCACGTCGAAAGCCTTAGCTTTAGGATCCTACAATGAGCAGTTCTTC,CASTSKALALGSYNEQFF
TRBV4-1,-,-,TRBJ1-1,TGCGCCAGCAGCCCCCCTAGGGAGAGCACTGAAGCTTTCTTT,CASSPPRESTEAFF
TRBV12-5,once,-,TRBJ1-3,TGTGCTAGTGGTTTTGATATGACCTCTGGAAACACCATATATTTT,CASGFDMTSGNTIYF
TRBV19,-,-,TRBJ2-7,TGTGCCAGTGGCAGTTTAAGCTACGAGCAGTACTTC,CASGSLSYEQYF
TRBV2,once,-,TRBJ1-3,TGTGCCAGCAGCCGTCAGACAAACACCATATATTTT,CASSRQTNTIYF
TRBV5-4,-,-,TRBJ1-3,TGTGCCAGCAGCTACAGGGAGTTGGGAAACACCATATATTTT,CASSYRELGNTIYF
TRBV15,-,TRBD1,TRBJ1-6,TGTGCCACCAGCACCGCTCGGGGACAGGCTCCCTCGTTTAATAATTCACCCCTCCACTTT,CATSTARGQAPSFNNSPLHF
TRBV18,once,-,TRBJ1-2,TGTGCCAGCTCAGCCAGGGGAGTCGGCTATGGCTACACCTTC,CASSARGVGYGYTF
TRBV29-1,-,-,TRBJ1-1,TGCAGCGTTGCCATGAACACTGAAGCTTTCTTT,CSVAMNTEAFF
TRBV6-5,-,-,TRBJ1-2,TGTGCCAGCAGTTCGCCGGCGGGGTATGGCTACACCTTC,CASSSPAGYGYTF
TRBV3-1/TRBV3-2,-,-,TRBJ2-1,TGTGCCAGCAGCCAAGATTTGCGGGGAGGTTACAGCAATGAGCAGTTCTTC,CASSQDLRGGYSNEQFF
TRBV28,-,-,TRBJ1-5,TGTGCCAGCAGTTTTCGATCATTCCGGGTGGAGGGGCAGCCCCAGCATTTT,CASSFRSFRVEGQPQHF
TRBV21-1,-,-,TRBJ1-5,TGTGCCAGCAGCAAAGGGAGGGCAGGGGATCAGCCCCAGCATTTT,CASSKGRAGDQPQHF
TRBV3-1/TRBV3-2,-,-,TRBJ2-7,TGTGCCAGCAGCCAAGGCGTTTACGAGCAGTACTTC,CASSQGVYEQYF
TRBV6-1,-,-,TRBJ2-7,TGTGCCAGCAGTGAACCAGAGAGCTCCTACGAGCAGTACTTC,CASSEPESSYEQYF
TRBV5-1,-,-,TRBJ1-1,TGCGCCAGCAGCTTGGGCAGGGCGGACACTGAAGCTTTCTTT,CASSLGRADTEAFF
TRBV5-8,-,TRBD1,TRBJ1-1,TGTGCCAGCAGCTGGACAGGGGTCGGAGGAGCTTTCTTT,CASSWTGVGGAFF
TRBV7-6,-,TRBD2,TRBJ2-3,TGTGCCAGCAGCTCAATAGCGGGCTTCACAGATACGCAGTATTTT,CASSSIAGFTDTQYF
TRBV25-1,-,-,TRBJ1-5,TGTGCCAGCAGTGAAAAAACCCCACAGGGATATGAAAATCAGCCCCAGCATTTT,CASSEKTPQGYENQPQHF
TRBV30,-,-,TRBJ2-3,TGTGCCTGGAGTGTATCTAGGACCTTAGATACGCAGTATTTT,CAWSVSRTLDTQYF
TRBV14,-,-,TRBJ2-1,TGTGCCAGCAGCCACGCCTCGACGTCCTACTCCTACAATGAGCAGTTCTTC,CASSHASTSYSYNEQFF